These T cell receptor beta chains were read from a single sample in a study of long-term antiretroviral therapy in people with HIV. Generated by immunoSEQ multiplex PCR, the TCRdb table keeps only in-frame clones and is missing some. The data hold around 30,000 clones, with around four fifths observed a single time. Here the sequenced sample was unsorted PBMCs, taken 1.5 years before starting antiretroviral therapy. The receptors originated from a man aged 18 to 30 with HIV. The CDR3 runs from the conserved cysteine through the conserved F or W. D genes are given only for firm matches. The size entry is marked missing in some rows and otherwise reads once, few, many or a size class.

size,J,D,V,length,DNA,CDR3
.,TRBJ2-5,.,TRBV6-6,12,TGTGCCAGCAGTTACTCGGGGGAGACCCAGTACTTC,CASSYSGETQYF
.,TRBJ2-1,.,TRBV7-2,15,TGTGCCAGCAGCTTAGGGGGGCAGCTCCCGGGTCGTTGTGTCTTC,CASSLGGQLPGRCVF
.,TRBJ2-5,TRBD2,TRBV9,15,TGTGCCAGCAGCGCCGTAGCGGGGGGGCTGGAGACCCAGTACTTC,CASSAVAGGLETQYF
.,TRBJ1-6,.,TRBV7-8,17,TGTGCCAGCAGCTTAACTCTCTTGCCGGGTCATAATTCACCCCTCCACTTT,CASSLTLLPGHNSPLHF
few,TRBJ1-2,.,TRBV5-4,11,TGTGCTACGGGGCAGAACTATGGCTACACCTTC,CATGQNYGYTF
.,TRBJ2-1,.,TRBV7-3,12,TGTGCCAGCAGTCTAGGGAGTAATGAGCAGTTCTTC,CASSLGSNEQFF
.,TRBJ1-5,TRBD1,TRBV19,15,TGTGCCAGTAGTATAGCGGGCAGGGGGGATCAGCCCCAGCATTTT,CASSIAGRGDQPQHF
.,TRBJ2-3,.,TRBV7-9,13,TGTGCCAGCAGCTTAACAGGGACAGATACGCAGTATTTT,CASSLTGTDTQYF
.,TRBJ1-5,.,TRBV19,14,TGTGCCAGTAGTATCGTGGGTTCCAATCAGCCCCAGCATTTT,CASSIVGSNQPQHF
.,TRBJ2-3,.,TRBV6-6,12,TGTGCCAGCAGTAAACCCACAGATACGCAGTATTTT,CASSKPTDTQYF
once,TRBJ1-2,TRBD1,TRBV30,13,TGTGCCTGGAGTGCCCAGGGGGGGGATGGCTACACCTTC,CAWSAQGGDGYTF